This passage covers 14 T cell receptor beta chains from one sample sequenced in a study of a mutant IDH1 vaccine in newly diagnosed glioma. Method: immunoSEQ multiplex PCR; TCRdb's copy keeps in-frame clones and lacks some. Of tens of thousands of clones in the sample, about 86% are singletons; the top ten hold around 4.5%. No antigen is known for these receptors. Time point meaning: week 35, safety follow-up. Vaccinated patients received 300 ug of mutant IDH1 20-mer peptide per dose, with topical imiquimod. The specimen was PBMCs, collected from a glioma patient whose treatment included an IDH1 peptide vaccine. The source of these receptors is a woman between 40 and 50 years old with glioma. Some clones in this sample may be carry-over from other donors' samples.

This sequence joins TRBV7-9 and TRBJ1-6, with 8 bases aligning to TRBD1. Germline values: CDR1 SEHNR, CDR2 FQNEAQ (reference sequence). Germline trimming cut 5 bases from V and 10 bases from J; bases unmatched to any gene: 10. This CDR3 is 15 amino acids long. Written as DNA, the CDR3 is TGTGCCAGCAGCCCCCAGACAGGGGACGGCTCACCCCTCCACTTT. Translating it yields CASSPQTGDGSPLHF.

This sequence joins TRBV5-1 and TRBJ1-6; D may be TRBD1 (5 bases). CDR1 is SGHRS, CDR2 YFSETQ, per germline. The CDR3 extends over 16 amino acids. Trimming removed 0 bases from V and 0 bases from J, with 7 bases in between. CDR3 sequence reads: CASSLDRSSYNSPLHF. DNA of the CDR3: TGCGCCAGCAGCTTGGACAGGAGCTCCTATAATTCACCCCTCCACTTT.

V gene TRBV6-8 combines with J gene TRBJ1-5; D is unresolved. The CDR3 is made up of 12 amino acids. With 6 bases removed from V and 2 bases from J, the gap between germline ends came to 5 bases. CDR1 and CDR2 from the germline V gene are MNHGY and SAAAGT. The CDR3 here is CASSRCNQPQHF. In nucleotides, the CDR3 is TGTGCCAGCAGCAGGTGCAATCAGCCCCAGCATTTT.

The chain employs TRBV9 and TRBJ2-1; D is possibly TRBD1 or TRBD2 (5 bases each). Germline loops: CDR1 SGDLS, CDR2 YYNGEE. V was pared by 0 bases and J by 9 bases, with 16 bases between. This CDR3 spans 15 amino acids. Here the CDR3 reads CASSVEWGTGTEQFF. The CDR3 bases are TGTGCCAGCAGCGTAGAGTGGGGAACCGGGACTGAGCAGTTCTTC.

The chain recombines TRBV25-1 with TRBJ2-7, with no clear D. The V gene's germline CDR1 is MGHDK and CDR2 SYGVNS. V was shortened by 6 bases and J by 3 bases, with 9 bases between the two germline ends. This CDR3 has 12 amino acids. The CDR3 coding sequence is TGTGCCAGCAGGCATAGTTACTACGAGCAGTACTTC. Encoded protein: CASRHSYYEQYF.

The chain is built from TRBV4-1 and TRBJ2-5; tentatively, D is TRBD2 (6 bases). The germline V gene encodes CDR1 MGHRA and CDR2 YSYEKL. With 4 bases removed from V and 3 bases from J, the gap between germline ends came to 21 bases. The CDR3 sequence is 17 residues long. As DNA, the CDR3 is TGCGCCAGCAGCCTTCCCCTGGGGGGTGGCGGGAAAGAGACCCAGTACTTC. This gives the protein CASSLPLGGGGKETQYF.

This CDR3 is CASSQGWGQGQPQHF. DNA for the CDR3: TGTGCCAGCAGCCAAGGGTGGGGACAGGGTCAGCCCCAGCATTTT. The chain couples TRBV4-2 to TRBJ1-5; the match to TRBD1 covers 9 bases. This CDR3 has 15 amino acids. The germline V gene encodes CDR1 LGHNA and CDR2 YNFKEQ. V lost 1 base and J lost 6; bases outside the gene matches: 4.

This rearrangement joins TRBV5-1 to TRBJ2-7, with D perhaps matching TRBD1 (6 bases). This CDR3 is built from 12 residues. V was shortened by 4 bases and J by 7 bases, with 12 bases between the two germline ends. Germline V lookup: CDR1 SGHRS, CDR2 YFSETQ. CDR3 DNA sequence: TGCGCCAGCAGCCTACAGGGTTGGGAGCAGTACTTC. It encodes CASSLQGWEQYF. Full variable domain (missing parts from reference TRBV5-1 and TRBJ2-7): KAGVTQTPRYLIKTRGQQVTLSCSPISGHRSVSWYQQTPGQGLQFLFEYFSETQRNKGNFPGRFSGRQFSNSRSEMNVSTLELGDSALYLCASSLQGWEQYFGPGTRLTVT.

This chain joins TRBV4-1 and TRBJ2-3, with D unresolved. The germline gives CDR1 MGHRA, CDR2 YSYEKL. V lost 0 bases and J 2 bases, leaving 9 bases between the germline ends. This CDR3 spans 15 amino acids. The CDR3 nucleotides read TGCGCCAGCAGCCAAGAGGGCGCCGACACAGATACGCAGTATTTT. Translated, it gives CASSQEGADTDTQYF.

The chain joins TRBV5-5 to TRBJ2-1; no definite D call. V was cut by 4 bases and J by 3 bases, with 14 bases left in between. This CDR3 contains 15 residues. Germline V gene sequence: CDR1 SGHKS, CDR2 YYEKEE (reference sequence). CDR3 protein: CASSPIGDDYNEQFF. Here the CDR3 DNA reads TGTGCCAGCAGCCCCATCGGTGACGACTACAATGAGCAGTTCTTC.

J is TRBJ1-1 and V is TRBV6-5; possible D gene TRBD1, 6 bases. The CDR3 extends over 15 amino acids. Germline V lookup: CDR1 MNHEY, CDR2 SVGAGI. Between the trimmed V and J ends, which lost 0 bases and 1 base, there was a span of 9 bases. The chain's CDR3 is CASSYSRRGNTEAFF. The CDR3 DNA reads as TGTGCCAGCAGTTACTCACGCAGGGGGAACACTGAAGCTTTCTTT.

V usage is TRBV29-1 and J usage is TRBJ2-3, with D unclear. The germline CDR1 and CDR2 sequences are SQVTM and ANQGSEA. V lost 4 bases, J lost 5 bases, and 13 bases lay in between. This CDR3 has 13 residues. Here the CDR3 DNA reads TGCAGCGTTGTGAGACCCCCAGGAGATACGCAGTATTTT. It translates to CSVVRPPGDTQYF.

The chain carries TRBV11-3 and TRBJ2-7; 12 positions match TRBD2. The trim removed 5 bases at V and 6 bases at J, leaving 11 bases unmatched. The germline V gene has CDR1 SGHNT and CDR2 YENEEA. The CDR3 loop spans 16 amino acids. CDR3 region: CASSLTLTSGSGEQYF. The CDR3 coding sequence is TGTGCCAGCAGCCTGACCCTGACTAGCGGGAGCGGCGAGCAGTACTTC. The full variable domain, rest sourced from reference TRBV11-3 and TRBJ2-7, is EAGVVQSPRYKIIEKKQPVAFWCNPISGHNTLYWYLQNLGQGPELLIRYENEEAVDDSQLPKDRFSAERLKGVDSTLKIQPAELGDSAVYLCASSLTLTSGSGEQYFGPGTRLTVT.

This clone was seen a few times. CDR3 in amino acids: CASSLSAGQGVSPLHF. DNA of the CDR3: TGTGCCAGCAGTTTATCGGCGGGACAGGGTGTTTCACCCCTCCACTTT. V gene TRBV27 combines with J gene TRBJ1-6; 9 nucleotides align to TRBD1. Germline V lookup: CDR1 MNHEY, CDR2 SMNVEV (reference sequence). The ends lost 0 bases at V and 9 bases at J; junction bases unmatched: 6. The length of the CDR3 is 16 residues.